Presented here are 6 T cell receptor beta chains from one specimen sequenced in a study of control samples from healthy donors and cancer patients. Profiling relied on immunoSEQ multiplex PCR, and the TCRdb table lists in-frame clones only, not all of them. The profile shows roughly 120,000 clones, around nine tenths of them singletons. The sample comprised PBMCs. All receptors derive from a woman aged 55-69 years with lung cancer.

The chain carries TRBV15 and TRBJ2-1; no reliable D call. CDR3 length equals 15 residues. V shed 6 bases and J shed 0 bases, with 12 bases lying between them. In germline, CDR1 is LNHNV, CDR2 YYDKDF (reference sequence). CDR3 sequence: CATRDVGSSYNEQFF. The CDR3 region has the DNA TGTGCCACCAGGGATGTGGGCAGCTCCTACAATGAGCAGTTCTTC. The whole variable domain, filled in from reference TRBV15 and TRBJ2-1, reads DAMVIQNPRYQVTQFGKPVTLSCSQTLNHNVMYWYQQKSSQAPKLLFHYYDKDFNNEADTPDNFQSRRPNTSFCFLDIRSPGLGDTAMYLCATRDVGSSYNEQFFGPGTRLTVL.

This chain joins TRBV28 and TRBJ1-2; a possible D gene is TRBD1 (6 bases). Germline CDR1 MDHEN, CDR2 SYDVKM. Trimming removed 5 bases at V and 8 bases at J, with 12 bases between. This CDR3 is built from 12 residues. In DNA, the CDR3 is TGTGCCAGCAGTACAGGGTTGGAGGGCTACACCTTC. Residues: CASSTGLEGYTF.

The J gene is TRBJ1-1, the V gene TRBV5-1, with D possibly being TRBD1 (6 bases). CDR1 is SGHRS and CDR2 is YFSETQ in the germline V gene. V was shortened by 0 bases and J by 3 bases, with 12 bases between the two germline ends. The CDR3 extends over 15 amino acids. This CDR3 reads CASSLEGGRHTEAFF. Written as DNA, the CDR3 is TGCGCCAGCAGCTTGGAAGGGGGAAGGCACACTGAAGCTTTCTTT.

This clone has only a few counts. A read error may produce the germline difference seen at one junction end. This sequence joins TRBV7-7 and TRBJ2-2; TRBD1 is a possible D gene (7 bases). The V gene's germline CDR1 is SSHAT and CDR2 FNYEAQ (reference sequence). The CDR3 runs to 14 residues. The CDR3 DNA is TGTGCTAGCAGCGGGCCAGGGGGCACCGGGGAGCTGTTTTTT. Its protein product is CASSGPGGTGELFF. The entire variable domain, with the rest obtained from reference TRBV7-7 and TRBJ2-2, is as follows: GAGVSQSPRYKVTKRGQDVTLRCDPISSHATLYWYQQALGQGPEFLTYFNYEAQPDKSGLPSDRFSAERPEGSISTLTIQRTEQRDSAMYRCASSGPGGTGELFFGEGSRLTVL.

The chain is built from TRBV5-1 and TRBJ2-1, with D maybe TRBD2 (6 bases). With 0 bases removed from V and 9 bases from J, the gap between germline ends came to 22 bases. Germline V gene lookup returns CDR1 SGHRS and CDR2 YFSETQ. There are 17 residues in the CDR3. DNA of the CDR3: TGCGCCAGCAGCTTGGGATTCACGGGTCTAGCGTATGGTGAGCAGTTCTTC. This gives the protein CASSLGFTGLAYGEQFF.

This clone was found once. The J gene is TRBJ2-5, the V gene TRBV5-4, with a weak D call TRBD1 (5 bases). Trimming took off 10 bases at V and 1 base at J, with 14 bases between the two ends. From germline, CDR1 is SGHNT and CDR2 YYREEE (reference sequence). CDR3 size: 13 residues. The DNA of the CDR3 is TGTGCCTATGGGGCTACTACCCAAGAGACCCAGTACTTC. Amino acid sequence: CAYGATTQETQYF.